The rows below give T cell receptor beta chains drawn from one sample of a study of T-cell reconstitution after alpha-beta-depleted transplantation in children. In TCRdb, the PCR reads were re-called with MiXCR into one record per CDR3 protein. The sample has over 90,000 distinct CDR3 sequences, around 7% seen once; the top ten hold roughly 15%. The input for sequencing was PBMCs, taken before TCRalphabeta/CD19-depleted stem cell transplant. The source is a boy under 10 years old with acute lymphoblastic leukemia, due to receive a stem cell transplant. The CDR3 runs from the conserved cysteine through the conserved F or W. Fields, in order: V gene, J gene, D gene, clone size, CDR3 DNA, CDR3 protein. A D gene is named only where the DNA matches it firmly. Where a row states a size, it is once, few, many or the class of an expanded clone; other rows omit it.

TRBV5-1,TRBJ2-1,TRBD2,many,TGCGCCAGCAGCTCCCCGACTAGCATGGATGAGCAGTTCTTC,CASSSPTSMDEQFF
TRBV6-1,TRBJ2-6,-,many,TGTGCCAGCAGTGAAGTAGGCTCTGGGGCCAACGTCCTGACTTTC,CASSEVGSGANVLTF
TRBV7-9,TRBJ2-7,TRBD2,-,TGTGCCAGCAGCCTCAGGGAGGGGAAAAAGGACGAGCAGTACTTC,CASSLREGKKDEQYF
TRBV20-1,TRBJ2-7,-,-,TGCAGTGCGAACAGACCAGGGGACAACTACGAGCAGTACTTC,CSANRPGDNYEQYF
TRBV12-3/TRBV12-4,TRBJ1-2,TRBD1,-,TGTGCCAGCAGTTTAACGACAGGGGGGTTCGGCTACACCTTC,CASSLTTGGFGYTF
TRBV27,TRBJ2-7,-,many,TGTGCCAGCAGTTTTGAGGGGGTTGGCGCCTACGAGCAGTACTTC,CASSFEGVGAYEQYF
TRBV7-2,TRBJ1-6,TRBD1,many,TGTGCCAGCAGGGTACAGGGGGCGAATTCACCCCTCCACTTT,CASRVQGANSPLHF
TRBV5-5,TRBJ2-7,-,-,TGTGCCAGCAGCTTGGCGGGGGACAGTCACGAGCAGTACTTC,CASSLAGDSHEQYF
TRBV20-1,TRBJ1-5,-,few,TGCAGTGCTAGTCCGGGGGCTTATAGCAATCAGCCCCAGCATTTT,CSASPGAYSNQPQHF
TRBV29-1,TRBJ2-7,-,-,TGCAGCGTGGGGGGCCTTCCCTACGAGCAGTACTTC,CSVGGLPYEQYF
TRBV24-1,TRBJ2-3,TRBD2,few,TGTGCCACCAGTGGAGGAGGGCGGGGGGGCCTTGAGGGCACAGATACGCAGTATTTT,CATSGGGRGGLEGTDTQYF
TRBV20-1,TRBJ2-1,-,many,TGCAGTGCGCCCGGCCCCTACAATGAGCAGTTCTTC,CSAPGPYNEQFF
TRBV19,TRBJ1-1,-,-,TGTGCCAGTAGTATAAACCCCGGGAACACTGAAGCTTTCTTT,CASSINPGNTEAFF
TRBV20-1,TRBJ1-4,-,few,TGCAGTGCTAGTGGGGGGGTGGGGCGTGAAAAACTGTTTTTT,CSASGGVGREKLFF
TRBV20-1,TRBJ1-6,-,-,TGCAGTGCTAGCTCCGGGGGGGGCCCGTCAGGAGCCCTCCACTTT,CSASSGGGPSGALHF
TRBV4-1,TRBJ2-4,-,many,TGCGCCAGCAGCCAAGAATCCCTGGACAGTTGGGAAAACATTCAGTACTTC,CASSQESLDSWENIQYF
TRBV20-1,TRBJ2-7,-,-,TGCAGTGCTAGAGACGATGCCCTGCAGCACGAGCAGTACTTC,CSARDDALQHEQYF
TRBV5-6,TRBJ1-2,-,medium-sized,TGTGCCAGCAGCTTGGCCTCTCTCAGGGGCTATGGCTACACCTTC,CASSLASLRGYGYTF
TRBV25-1,TRBJ2-2,TRBD1,many,TGTGCCAGCAGTGGGTCTGGGACAGGCTCGGCCGGGGAGCTGTTTTTT,CASSGSGTGSAGELFF
TRBV12-3/TRBV12-4,TRBJ1-4,-,-,TGTGCCAGCCGCAGGAAATACGGGGCAACTAATGAAAAACTGTTTTTT,CASRRKYGATNEKLFF
TRBV5-5,TRBJ1-1,-,many,TGTGCCAGCAGCTTGCGGCGGCCAACAACTACAGAAATGAACACTGAAGCTTTCTTT,CASSLRRPTTTEMNTEAFF
TRBV6-1,TRBJ1-1,-,-,TGTGCCAGCAGTCCCCCGGGTCCGAACACTGAAGCTTTCTTT,CASSPPGPNTEAFF
TRBV6-4,TRBJ2-1,TRBD2,many,TGTGCCAGCAGTGACCGGGGGGGCTCAGGCAATGAGCAGTTCTTC,CASSDRGGSGNEQFF
TRBV7-2,TRBJ1-5,-,few,TGTGCCAGCAGCTTAACGGGGGCCAATCAGCCCCAGCATTTT,CASSLTGANQPQHF
TRBV5-6,TRBJ1-5,-,many,TGTGCCAGCAGCCCCAGAGGCAGAGCGGATCAGCCCCAGCATTTT,CASSPRGRADQPQHF
TRBV7-2,TRBJ1-1,-,-,TGTGCCAGCAGCTTAGCGTCGGGGAGTGGGACTGAAGCTTTCTTT,CASSLASGSGTEAFF
TRBV6-2/TRBV6-3,TRBJ2-5,-,few,TGTGCCAGCAGTCAAACCTTTCAAGAGACCCAGTACTTC,CASSQTFQETQYF
TRBV5-1,TRBJ1-3,-,many,TGCGCCAGCAGCCCGTCGAGGAGCTCTGGAAACACCATATATTTT,CASSPSRSSGNTIYF
TRBV6-1,TRBJ2-2,TRBD1,many,TGTGCCAGCAGTGAAGATCGGCCAGGGGGCTTCACCGGGGAGCTGTTTTTT,CASSEDRPGGFTGELFF
TRBV7-6,TRBJ1-1,-,many,TGTGCCAGCAGCTTAGGCCCGGACACTGAAGCTTTCTTT,CASSLGPDTEAFF
TRBV10-2,TRBJ2-3,TRBD1,many,TGCGCCAGCGAGGGGGCTAATTCAGATACGCAGTATTTT,CASEGANSDTQYF
TRBV7-2,TRBJ1-5,-,few,TGTGCCACCTCGTGGGGGGGGCGCAATCAGCCCCAGCATTTT,CATSWGGRNQPQHF
TRBV20-1,TRBJ2-2,TRBD1,few,TGCAGTGCGATCTTCGGACAGGGAGCCACCGGGGAGCTGTTTTTT,CSAIFGQGATGELFF
TRBV7-2,TRBJ2-5,-,many,TGTGCCAGCAGCCTCGGGACGGAGACCCAGTACTTC,CASSLGTETQYF
TRBV27,TRBJ1-2,TRBD1,-,TGTGCCAGCAGTTTCAGCAGGGGGCAGAGTGGCTACACCTTC,CASSFSRGQSGYTF
TRBV12-3/TRBV12-4,TRBJ1-1,-,-,TGTGCCAGCAGTCAGTTACAGGAGGCTTTCTTT,CASSQLQEAFF
TRBV6-5,TRBJ2-2,-,-,TGTGCCAGCAGTTACGATTTCGGTGGGGAGCTGTTTTTT,CASSYDFGGELFF
TRBV28,TRBJ2-5,-,many,TGTGCCAGCAGTTTATGGGGGACGGGGATCCAAGAGACCCAGTACTTC,CASSLWGTGIQETQYF
TRBV5-1,TRBJ2-7,TRBD2,-,TGCGCCAGCAGCTTGGAGAGGGGAGGGCACTACGAGCAGTACTTC,CASSLERGGHYEQYF
TRBV5-1,TRBJ2-1,-,many,TGCGCCAGCAGCCTGGGGACTCGGCACAATGAGCAGTTCTTC,CASSLGTRHNEQFF
TRBV13,TRBJ2-3,TRBD2,-,TGTGCCAGCATACCCCCGGGGGGTTTGGTGCGCACAGATACGCAGTATTTT,CASIPPGGLVRTDTQYF
TRBV24-1,TRBJ1-1,-,-,TGTGCCACCAGTGATCCGGCAGCTATGAACACTGAAGCTTTCTTT,CATSDPAAMNTEAFF
TRBV6-2/TRBV6-3,TRBJ1-2,TRBD1,few,TGTGCCAGCAGCCACAGGGGTGCCAGCTATGGCTACACCTTC,CASSHRGASYGYTF
TRBV27,TRBJ1-6,-,many,TGTGCCAGCAGGAGGGGGAAGAGTAATTCACCCCTCCACTTT,CASRRGKSNSPLHF
TRBV10-3,TRBJ2-7,-,many,TGTGCCATCAGGCCCGGGACTGCCTACGAGCAGTACTTC,CAIRPGTAYEQYF
TRBV4-3,TRBJ1-6,-,-,TGCGCCAGCAGCCAAAGGGAGGGTTCGGGTTCACCCCTCCACTTT,CASSQREGSGSPLHF
TRBV7-2,TRBJ2-3,TRBD1,few,TGTGCCAGCAGTCTTCCGGTGTTGACAGGGGGTTTAGATACGCAGTATTTT,CASSLPVLTGGLDTQYF
TRBV3-1,TRBJ2-2,TRBD2,many,TGTGCCAGCAGCCTAGGGACTAGCGGGGACACCGGGGAGCTGTTTTTT,CASSLGTSGDTGELFF
TRBV2,TRBJ2-5,-,-,TGTGCCAGCAGTGAAGTATGGGGCACAAGCTTCCAAGAGACCCAGTACTTC,CASSEVWGTSFQETQYF
TRBV27,TRBJ2-7,-,many,TGTGCCAGCAGTTTTACAGCCGTGGGCAGCATCTACGAGCAGTACTTC,CASSFTAVGSIYEQYF
TRBV5-1,TRBJ1-3,-,many,TGCGCCAGCAGCCCGGACGCGGCTGGAAACACCATATATTTT,CASSPDAAGNTIYF
TRBV5-1,TRBJ1-2,TRBD1,-,TGCGCCAGCAGCTTGGGGGACAGGGCCGGCTATGGCTACACCTTC,CASSLGDRAGYGYTF
TRBV12-3/TRBV12-4,TRBJ1-2,TRBD1,-,TGTGCCAGCAGTGGACCGGGACAGGGTGTCTATGGCTACACCTTC,CASSGPGQGVYGYTF
TRBV7-8,TRBJ1-5,-,-,TGTGCCAGCAGCTTAGTCACGGGCTTGGGTCAGCCCCAGCATTTT,CASSLVTGLGQPQHF